These 23 T cell receptor beta chains were all obtained from the same sample, sequenced in a study of blood T cell repertoires in COVID-19. Some clones are missing from TCRdb's copy, which holds only in-frame ones; the method was immunoSEQ multiplex PCR. The sample consists of approximately 110,000 clones, 80% to 90% of them appearing once. Sequenced: peripheral blood. Receptors originate from a woman between 65 and 79 years old with acute or convalescent COVID-19.

The chain carries TRBV6-5 and TRBJ1-5; 8 bases line up with TRBD1. The CDR3 has 15 residues. Germline-derived CDR1 and CDR2 are MNHEY and SVGAGI. The V segment lost 4 bases and the J segment 4 bases; nucleotides outside the gene matches: 6. The CDR3 region has the DNA TGTGCCAGCAGTTTGACAGGGGTCGGTAATCAGCCCCAGCATTTT. Translating it yields CASSLTGVGNQPQHF.

This clone was counted only a few times. The gene calls are TRBV7-2 and TRBJ2-1; D remains ambiguous. This CDR3 region has 14 residues. Germline CDR1 SGHTA, CDR2 FQGNSA. Between the trimmed V and J ends, which lost 2 bases and 7 bases, there was a span of 12 bases. The CDR3 spells CASSLNPAWNEQFF. The CDR3 region has the DNA TGTGCCAGCAGCTTAAATCCAGCGTGGAATGAGCAGTTCTTC.

In this sample, this clone turned up once. Here the CDR3 DNA reads TGCAGCGTTGGTCGGGGGGCCCACGAGCAGTACTTC. As protein: CSVGRGAHEQYF. The V call is TRBV29-1, the J call TRBJ2-7, with a possible D match to TRBD2 (7 bases). Trimming left V 4 bases short and J 5 bases short, with 12 bases between. This CDR3 has 12 residues. Germline lookup yields CDR1 SQVTM and CDR2 ANQGSEA.

V and J are TRBV18 and TRBJ1-1, with 10 positions matching TRBD1. This CDR3 has 16 amino acids. Germline V gene sequence: CDR1 KGHSH, CDR2 LQKENI. Losses at the gene ends were 0 bases for V and 0 bases for J; bases not matched to a gene: 1. This chain's CDR3 is CASSPPTGGLNTEAFF. In nucleotides, the CDR3 is TGTGCCAGCTCACCACCGACAGGGGGCCTGAACACTGAAGCTTTCTTT.

The chain carries TRBV6-2 or TRBV6-3 and TRBJ1-1; D uncertain. V was trimmed by 0 bases and J by 5 bases, leaving 10 bases between them. Germline CDR1 and CDR2: MNHEY and SVGEGT. This CDR3 has 14 amino acids. The CDR3 bases are TGTGCCAGCAGTTACTCTCGGGTGGGTACTGAAGCTTTCTTT. It is translated as CASSYSRVGTEAFF.

This clone was seen more than once but under ten times. The chain combines TRBV20-1 with TRBJ2-7; TRBD2 matches 7 bases. The germline gives CDR1 DFQATT, CDR2 SNEGSKA (reference sequence). The CDR3 extends over 15 amino acids. With 3 bases clipped from V and 2 bases from J, the junction kept 10 bases outside the gene matches. CDR3 protein: CSASMWLAETYEQYF. CDR3 nucleotide sequence: TGCAGTGCTAGTATGTGGCTAGCGGAAACCTACGAGCAGTACTTC.

V gene TRBV28 combines with J gene TRBJ2-6; the match to TRBD2 covers 7 bases. Looked up from germline, CDR1 is MDHEN and CDR2 is SYDVKM. This CDR3 spans 16 amino acids. V shed 0 bases, J shed 5 bases, and the junction held 4 bases outside the gene matches. The CDR3 protein is CASSLWGGGRANVLTF. The CDR3 region has the DNA TGTGCCAGCAGTTTATGGGGCGGGGGTCGGGCCAACGTCCTGACTTTC. Drawing the rest from reference TRBV28 and TRBJ2-6, the complete variable domain is DVKVTQSSRYLVKRTGEKVFLECVQDMDHENMFWYRQDPGLGLRLIYFSYDVKMKEKGDIPEGYSVSREKKERFSLILESASTNQTSMYLCASSLWGGGRANVLTFGAGSRLTVL.

The V and J genes are TRBV7-6 and TRBJ1-2; TRBD1 agrees at 10 bases. CDR1 is SGHVS and CDR2 is FNYEAQ in the germline V gene. Trimming removed 5 bases from V and 9 bases from J; junction bases left unmatched: 9. This CDR3 spans 14 amino acids. CDR3 amino acids: CASSNLGQGESYTF. The CDR3 DNA sequence: TGTGCCAGCAGCAATTTAGGACAGGGGGAGAGCTACACCTTC.

This chain joins TRBV20-1 and TRBJ1-5; D not resolved. The CDR3 consists of 14 residues. Per the germline V gene, CDR1 is DFQATT and CDR2 is SNEGSKA (reference sequence). Trimming stripped 3 bases from V and 0 bases from J, with 9 bases between. The CDR3 region is CSASYSYSNQPQHF. The CDR3 nucleotides are TGCAGTGCTAGTTACAGCTATAGCAATCAGCCCCAGCATTTT.

The CDR3 spells CASSQNSPPAQYF. As DNA, the CDR3 is TGCGCCAGCAGCCAAAATAGCCCACCCGCGCAGTATTTT. The gene calls are TRBV4-3 and TRBJ2-3; D uncertain. Germline V gene data show CDR1 as LGHNA and CDR2 as YSLEER. The CDR3 is 13 amino acids. The ends were cut back, 2 bases at V and 10 bases at J, with 13 bases in the middle.

The chain couples TRBV28 to TRBJ1-2, with D unresolved. Germline assignment: CDR1 MDHEN and CDR2 SYDVKM. Deletions cut 6 bases from V and 4 bases from J, with 12 bases between. The length of the CDR3 is 13 residues. The CDR3 nucleotides are TGTGCCAGCAGACCGAACGGTGCCTATGGCTACACCTTC. Amino acids: CASRPNGAYGYTF.

The V call is TRBV7-2, the J call TRBJ2-2; 11 nucleotides align to TRBD1. Germline lookup yields CDR1 SGHTA and CDR2 FQGNSA. V gave up 5 bases and J gave up 4 bases; unmatched junction bases: 3. The CDR3 spans 15 residues. CDR3 in DNA: TGTGCCAGCAGCCCGGGGACAGGGGGCACCGGGGAGCTGTTTTTT. As protein: CASSPGTGGTGELFF.

The chain is built from TRBV6-5 and TRBJ1-1, with a possible D match to TRBD1 (6 bases). The CDR3 runs 12 residues. The germline V and J ends were trimmed by 7 bases and 10 bases, with 16 bases remaining between them. CDR1 and CDR2 (germline): MNHEY, SVGAGI. The chain's CDR3 is CASTGAGGTAFF. The DNA for the CDR3 is TGTGCCAGCACGGGGGCCGGGGGGACAGCTTTCTTT.

The rearrangement links TRBV9 to TRBJ2-5; 10 positions agree with TRBD2. After removal of 5 bases from V and 4 bases from J, the junction contained 11 bases not matched to a gene. Germline assignment: CDR1 SGDLS and CDR2 YYNGEE. The CDR3 covers 16 residues. The CDR3 DNA reads TGTGCCAGCAGTAGAGGAAGCGGGAGGGCCTTAGAGACCCAGTACTTC. Amino acid sequence: CASSRGSGRALETQYF. Complete variable domain (other parts from reference TRBV9 and TRBJ2-5): DSGVTQTPKHLITATGQRVTLRCSPRSGDLSVYWYQQSLDQGLQFLIQYYNGEERAKGNILERFSAQQFPDLHSELNLSSLELGDSALYFCASSRGSGRALETQYFGPGTRLLVL.

The CDR3 DNA reads as TGTGCCAGCAGTTTAACGGGGGGTCAGCCCCAGCATTTT. Translating gives CASSLTGGQPQHF. The rearrangement joins TRBV12-3 or TRBV12-4 to TRBJ1-5; D is perhaps TRBD1 (5 bases). V gave up 2 bases and J gave up 6 bases, with 8 bases separating them. This CDR3 has 13 residues.

The V call is TRBV19, the J call TRBJ1-1, with 8 nucleotides matching TRBD1. V was clipped by 7 bases and J by 1 base; unmatched bases: 8. Germline V gene lookup returns CDR1 LNHDA and CDR2 SQIVND (reference sequence). CDR3 size: 15 residues. The CDR3 loop reads CASKGQGWSNTEAFF. For the CDR3, the DNA is TGTGCCAGTAAAGGACAGGGTTGGTCGAACACTGAAGCTTTCTTT.

This clone was detected once. This chain joins TRBV28 and TRBJ2-7; 9 bases are shared with TRBD1. V lost 7 bases and J lost 4; bases outside the gene matches: 5. The CDR3 runs 13 residues. Germline V lookup: CDR1 MDHEN, CDR2 SYDVKM. Here the CDR3 DNA reads TGTGCCAGCATTACCGACAGGGGGTACGAGCAGTACTTC. Translating gives CASITDRGYEQYF. The full variable domain, with the rest looked up from reference TRBV28 and TRBJ2-7, is DVKVTQSSRYLVKRTGEKVFLECVQDMDHENMFWYRQDPGLGLRLIYFSYDVKMKEKGDIPEGYSVSREKKERFSLILESASTNQTSMYLCASITDRGYEQYFGPGTRLTVT.

The V and J genes are TRBV4-1 and TRBJ2-2; TRBD1 matches at 7 bases. Germline CDR1 and CDR2: MGHRA and YSYEKL. The CDR3 is made up of 16 amino acids. The V gene end was trimmed by 1 base and the J gene end by 4 bases; junction bases not matched to a gene: 6. The CDR3 sequence is CASSQGDRDPTGELFF. The CDR3 DNA reads as TGCGCCAGCAGCCAAGGTGACAGGGATCCCACCGGGGAGCTGTTTTTT.

The chain joins TRBV19 to TRBJ1-6, with D maybe TRBD1 (5 bases). This CDR3 contains 14 residues. V dropped 6 bases and J dropped 8 bases, with 14 bases sitting between them. Germline V gene data show CDR1 as LNHDA and CDR2 as SQIVND (reference sequence). CDR3: CASSGTRGDSPLHF. In DNA form, the CDR3 reads TGTGCCAGTAGCGGTACGCGGGGGGATTCACCCCTCCACTTT.

V is TRBV7-2 and J is TRBJ2-1; perhaps TRBD1 as D (5 bases). This CDR3 spans 12 amino acids. V was pared by 1 base and J by 12 bases, with 10 bases between. Germline CDR1 and CDR2: SGHTA and FQGNSA. CDR3 DNA sequence: TGTGCCAGCAGCTTAGAGGGGATGCGGCAGTTCTTC. This sequence encodes CASSLEGMRQFF. Full variable domain (outside the CDR3, taken from reference TRBV7-2 and TRBJ2-1): GAGVSQSPSNKVTEKGKDVELRCDPISGHTALYWYRQSLGQGLEFLIYFQGNSAPDKSGLPSDRFSAERTGGSVSTLTIQRTQQEDSAVYLCASSLEGMRQFFGPGTRLTVL.

J is TRBJ1-5 and V is TRBV28, with 12 bases fitting TRBD1. Looked up from germline, CDR1 is MDHEN and CDR2 is SYDVKM. J gave up 4 bases and V 6 bases, and 10 bases lay outside the gene matches. This CDR3 comprises 17 residues. The CDR3: CASRGQGAILANQPQHF. The CDR3 nucleotides are TGTGCCAGCAGGGGACAGGGGGCAATTCTAGCAAATCAGCCCCAGCATTTT. Variable domain in full (rest from reference TRBV28 and TRBJ1-5): DVKVTQSSRYLVKRTGEKVFLECVQDMDHENMFWYRQDPGLGLRLIYFSYDVKMKEKGDIPEGYSVSREKKERFSLILESASTNQTSMYLCASRGQGAILANQPQHFGDGTRLSIL.

The chain combines TRBV19 with TRBJ1-1; tentatively, D is TRBD1 (5 bases). This CDR3 spans 13 amino acids. Germline CDR1 LNHDA, CDR2 SQIVND (reference sequence). The V and J ends lost 5 bases and 2 bases respectively, with 9 bases between them. CDR3 residues: CASSSQGNTEAFF. For the CDR3, the DNA is TGTGCCAGTAGTTCCCAGGGAAACACTGAAGCTTTCTTT.

The rearrangement links TRBV6-1 to TRBJ2-7, with a possible D match to TRBD1 (5 bases). Per the germline V gene, CDR1 is MNHNS and CDR2 is SASEGT. The CDR3 is made up of 15 amino acids. Trimming pared 2 bases from V and 3 bases from J, leaving 14 bases between. CDR3 loop: CASSEQDIAGYEQYF. CDR3 nucleotide sequence: TGTGCCAGCAGTGAACAGGACATCGCCGGCTACGAGCAGTACTTC.